A selection of T cell receptor beta chains follows, all from one sample in a study of Ad26.COV2.S vaccination and SARS-CoV-2 variants. Using immunoSEQ multiplex PCR, the repertoire was profiled, and TCRdb retains in-frame clones only, with some absent. The sample holds about 280,000 clones, approximately 89% seen once. The source was peripheral blood, collected in a trial of Ad26.COV2.S vaccine versus placebo. The receptors come from a person aged 18-60 years who received the Ad26.COV2.S COVID-19 vaccine or a placebo. The CDR3 runs from the conserved cysteine through the conserved F or W. The order of the fields is clone size, J gene, D gene, V gene, CDR3 protein, CDR3 DNA. D genes are given only for firm matches. Only some rows state a clone size, as once, few, many or a class for expanded clones.

clone size: .
J gene: TRBJ2-7
D gene: .
V gene: TRBV3-1/TRBV3-2
CDR3 protein: CASSQDTNFVSYEQYF
CDR3 DNA: TGTGCCAGCAGCCAGGATACCAATTTCGTCAGTTACGAGCAGTACTTC

clone size: .
J gene: TRBJ1-1
D gene: .
V gene: TRBV5-1
CDR3 protein: CASSFSWGANTEAFF
CDR3 DNA: TGCGCCAGCAGCTTCAGTTGGGGGGCGAATACTGAAGCTTTCTTT

clone size: .
J gene: TRBJ1-2
D gene: TRBD1
V gene: TRBV28
CDR3 protein: CASSLDRIYGYTF
CDR3 DNA: TGTGCCAGCAGTCTGGACAGGATCTATGGCTACACCTTC

clone size: .
J gene: TRBJ2-2
D gene: TRBD2
V gene: TRBV9
CDR3 protein: CASSVGLAGLRATGELFF
CDR3 DNA: TGTGCCAGCAGCGTCGGACTAGCGGGGTTAAGGGCGACCGGGGAGCTGTTTTTT

clone size: .
J gene: TRBJ1-1
D gene: TRBD1
V gene: TRBV5-3
CDR3 protein: CARSLRDRVCRAFF
CDR3 DNA: TGTGCCAGAAGCTTGCGGGACAGGGTATGTAGAGCTTTCTTT

clone size: once
J gene: TRBJ1-2
D gene: .
V gene: TRBV28
CDR3 protein: CASSRTANGYTF
CDR3 DNA: TGTGCCAGCAGCCGGACAGCGAATGGCTACACCTTC

clone size: .
J gene: TRBJ2-3
D gene: TRBD2
V gene: TRBV7-2
CDR3 protein: CASSTPGGTSFGDTQYF
CDR3 DNA: TGTGCCAGCAGCACCCCTGGGGGGACTAGTTTTGGAGATACGCAGTATTTT

clone size: once
J gene: TRBJ1-1
D gene: .
V gene: TRBV29-1
CDR3 protein: CSVEAQGLSTEAFF
CDR3 DNA: TGCAGCGTTGAAGCCCAGGGCCTAAGCACTGAAGCTTTCTTT

clone size: .
J gene: TRBJ2-3
D gene: .
V gene: TRBV6-5
CDR3 protein: CASEGDSTDTQYF
CDR3 DNA: TGTGCTTCGGAGGGGGATAGCACAGATACGCAGTATTTT

clone size: .
J gene: TRBJ1-2
D gene: TRBD1
V gene: TRBV9
CDR3 protein: CASSVGTGGALYGYTF
CDR3 DNA: TGTGCCAGCAGCGTAGGGACAGGTGGAGCCCTCTATGGCTACACCTTC

clone size: .
J gene: TRBJ1-3
D gene: .
V gene: TRBV2
CDR3 protein: CASSDRGGNTIYF
CDR3 DNA: TGTGCCAGCAGTGACCGGGGGGGAAACACCATATATTTT

clone size: .
J gene: TRBJ2-1
D gene: TRBD2
V gene: TRBV6-2/TRBV6-3
CDR3 protein: CASSSPGLAGAGEQFF
CDR3 DNA: TGTGCCAGCAGTTCCCCGGGACTAGCGGGGGCCGGCGAGCAGTTCTTC

clone size: .
J gene: TRBJ1-1
D gene: .
V gene: TRBV11-1
CDR3 protein: CASRPEGARAGTEAFF
CDR3 DNA: TGTGCCAGCAGACCAGAAGGGGCCAGGGCTGGCACTGAAGCTTTCTTT

clone size: .
J gene: TRBJ1-1
D gene: .
V gene: TRBV5-1
CDR3 protein: CASSLGGGSTEAFF
CDR3 DNA: TGCGCCAGCAGCTTGGGGGGAGGAAGCACTGAAGCTTTCTTT

clone size: once
J gene: TRBJ1-1
D gene: .
V gene: TRBV29-1
CDR3 protein: CSVEEGPVTEAFF
CDR3 DNA: TGCAGCGTTGAGGAAGGACCGGTCACTGAAGCTTTCTTT

clone size: .
J gene: TRBJ2-2
D gene: TRBD1
V gene: TRBV2
CDR3 protein: CASSGAGGNTGELFF
CDR3 DNA: TGTGCCAGCAGCGGGGCAGGGGGGAACACCGGGGAGCTGTTTTTT

clone size: .
J gene: TRBJ1-2
D gene: TRBD1
V gene: TRBV18
CDR3 protein: CASLQGRGNYGYTF
CDR3 DNA: TGTGCCAGTTTACAGGGGCGAGGTAACTATGGCTACACCTTC

clone size: .
J gene: TRBJ2-1
D gene: TRBD2
V gene: TRBV19
CDR3 protein: CASSIRFGGEWGNEQFF
CDR3 DNA: TGTGCCAGTAGTATCAGATTTGGGGGGGAGTGGGGCAATGAGCAGTTCTTC

clone size: .
J gene: TRBJ1-6
D gene: .
V gene: TRBV27
CDR3 protein: CASSFRNTGANSPLHF
CDR3 DNA: TGTGCCAGCAGTTTCCGAAATACAGGAGCTAATTCACCCCTCCACTTT

clone size: .
J gene: TRBJ1-2
D gene: TRBD1
V gene: TRBV6-2/TRBV6-3
CDR3 protein: CASSYGTGVYGYTF
CDR3 DNA: TGTGCCAGCAGTTACGGGACAGGAGTCTATGGCTACACCTTC

clone size: .
J gene: TRBJ2-1
D gene: TRBD1
V gene: TRBV7-2
CDR3 protein: CASSTMTGRYNEQFF
CDR3 DNA: TGTGCCAGCAGCACGATGACAGGGCGCTACAATGAGCAGTTCTTC

clone size: .
J gene: TRBJ1-4
D gene: .
V gene: TRBV12-3/TRBV12-4
CDR3 protein: CASSWGVRLFF
CDR3 DNA: TGTGCCAGCAGTTGGGGAGTTAGACTGTTTTTT

clone size: .
J gene: TRBJ2-2
D gene: .
V gene: TRBV7-8
CDR3 protein: CASSPSGTRNTGELFF
CDR3 DNA: TGTGCCAGCAGCCCTTCCGGGACCCGGAACACCGGGGAGCTGTTTTTT

clone size: .
J gene: TRBJ1-2
D gene: .
V gene: TRBV6-5
CDR3 protein: CASSYSEGGYTF
CDR3 DNA: TGTGCCAGCAGTTACTCGGAGGGTGGCTACACCTTC